Listed here are 28 T cell receptor beta chains from one sample, sequenced in a study of blood T cell repertoires in COVID-19. Assay: immunoSEQ multiplex PCR; the TCRdb copy retains only in-frame clones and omits some. The sample carries tens of thousands of clones, around 80% recorded once. Sequencing was done on a sample of peripheral blood. These receptors were obtained from a man between 60 and 70 years old in a cohort sampled during active COVID-19.

This chain uses TRBV9 with TRBJ1-1; D is unclear. The V gene lost 3 bases and the J gene lost 0 bases, with 6 bases spanning the gap. The CDR3 runs 13 residues. The germline V gene encodes CDR1 SGDLS and CDR2 YYNGEE. In DNA form, the CDR3 reads TGTGCCAGCAGCGCCCAATTGAACACTGAAGCTTTCTTT. Translating it yields CASSAQLNTEAFF.

The chain joins TRBV29-1 to TRBJ1-4; 9 nucleotides line up with TRBD1. In germline, CDR1 is SQVTM, CDR2 ANQGSEA. The V and J ends lost 7 bases and 8 bases, in that order; junction bases with no gene match: 5. The CDR3 is 12 amino acids. The DNA of the CDR3 is TGCAGCGCCGGACAGGGGAGAGAAAAACTGTTTTTT. It encodes CSAGQGREKLFF. Full variable domain (outside the CDR3, taken from reference TRBV29-1 and TRBJ1-4): SAVISQKPSRDICQRGTSLTIQCQVDSQVTMMFWYRQQPGQSLTLIATANQGSEATYESGFVIDKFPISRPNLTFSTLTVSNMSPEDSSIYLCSAGQGREKLFFGSGTQLSVL.

This rearrangement joins TRBV24-1 to TRBJ2-5; TRBD1 matches at 7 bases. The CDR3 spans 14 residues. With 9 bases clipped from V and 2 bases from J, the junction kept 8 bases outside the gene matches. Looked up from germline, CDR1 is KGHDR and CDR2 is SFDVKD. The CDR3 sequence: CATSRGQAQETQYF. In DNA, the CDR3 is TGTGCCACCTCTCGAGGACAGGCACAAGAGACCCAGTACTTC.

The chain joins TRBV6-5 to TRBJ1-6; no clear D. CDR1 is MNHEY, CDR2 SVGAGI, per germline. Trimming removed 2 bases from V and 4 bases from J, with 12 bases in between. CDR3 length: 16 amino acids. The CDR3 loop reads CASSYRARFYNSPLHF. The CDR3, as DNA: TGTGCCAGCAGTTACCGCGCGCGCTTTTATAATTCACCCCTCCACTTT.

This chain connects TRBV9 to TRBJ1-3, with D unclear. Trimming shortened V by 3 bases and J by 0 bases, and 10 bases separated the two germline ends. The germline V gene has CDR1 SGDLS and CDR2 YYNGEE. This CDR3 has 15 amino acids. The CDR3 loop reads CASSGQEFSGNTIYF. CDR3 nucleotide sequence: TGTGCCAGCAGCGGGCAAGAATTCTCTGGAAACACCATATATTTT. Drawing the rest from reference TRBV9 and TRBJ1-3, the complete variable domain is DSGVTQTPKHLITATGQRVTLRCSPRSGDLSVYWYQQSLDQGLQFLIQYYNGEERAKGNILERFSAQQFPDLHSELNLSSLELGDSALYFCASSGQEFSGNTIYFGEGSWLTVV.

This sequence joins TRBV19 and TRBJ1-5, with TRBD1 as a possible D gene (6 bases). The V gene's germline CDR1 is LNHDA and CDR2 SQIVND (reference sequence). V lost 4 bases and J lost 12, with 13 bases in between. The CDR3 loop spans 12 amino acids. The CDR3 is CASSTAGERQHF. The CDR3 DNA is TGTGCCAGTAGTACCGCAGGGGAGCGCCAGCATTTT.

The chain uses TRBV10-3 and TRBJ2-2; 7 bases fit TRBD2. The CDR3 runs to 15 residues. Losses at the gene ends were 8 bases for V and 6 bases for J; bases not matched to a gene: 12. Germline CDR1 reads ENHRY; CDR2 reads SYGVKD. Here the CDR3 reads CAISGELGRAGELFF. The CDR3 nucleotides are TGTGCCATCTCGGGGGAGCTAGGGAGGGCCGGGGAGCTGTTTTTT.

The chain uses TRBV3-1 (or the pseudogene TRBV3-2) and TRBJ2-2, with D unclear. The CDR3 consists of 18 residues. V was shortened by 3 bases and J by 3 bases, with 20 bases between the two germline ends. Germline lookup yields CDR1 LGHDT and CDR2 YNNKEL (reference sequence). The CDR3 DNA is TGTGCCAGCAGCCAGAGATCTTTTCGGCGACGGGACACCGGGGAGCTGTTTTTT. Translated: CASSQRSFRRRDTGELFF.

V and J are TRBV5-4 and TRBJ2-7, with D perhaps TRBD1 (9 bases). Germline CDR1 SGHNT, CDR2 YYREEE (reference sequence). The V gene lost 4 bases and the J gene lost 2 bases, with 28 bases spanning the gap. This CDR3 contains 19 residues. CDR3 coding DNA: TGTGCCAGCAGCGACGGGGACAGGGAGATGACTAGCGTGCCCTACGAGCAGTACTTC. Translation: CASSDGDREMTSVPYEQYF.

The chain employs TRBV9 and TRBJ2-7; 7 nucleotides agree with TRBD2. V lost 4 bases, J lost 4 bases, and 14 bases stayed unmatched. CDR1 and CDR2 from the germline V gene are SGDLS and YYNGEE. CDR3 length: 16 residues. The CDR3 reads CASSSGGREASYEQYF. The DNA for the CDR3 is TGTGCCAGCAGCTCAGGAGGGAGGGAGGCCAGTTACGAGCAGTACTTC.

The rearrangement joins TRBV19 to TRBJ2-1; TRBD1 matches at 7 bases. The CDR3 consists of 15 residues. Germline CDR1 and CDR2: LNHDA and SQIVND (reference sequence). The V segment lost 6 bases and the J segment 2 bases; nucleotides outside the gene matches: 7. CDR3 in amino acids: CASSSSGTAYNEQFF. The CDR3, as DNA: TGTGCCAGTAGCTCATCTGGGACAGCCTACAATGAGCAGTTCTTC.

The chain couples TRBV6-7 to TRBJ2-7; 11 bases map to TRBD2. TRBV6-7 is classed as an ORF, of uncertain function. This CDR3 is built from 16 residues. With V trimmed by 2 bases and J by 5 bases, 8 bases remained unmatched. CDR3 loop: CASSYPRLAGLNEQYF. The CDR3 DNA is TGTGCCAGCAGTTACCCACGACTAGCGGGATTGAACGAGCAGTACTTC.

The gene calls are TRBV5-1 and TRBJ2-3, with D unclear. Trimming pared 4 bases from V and 1 base from J, leaving 7 bases between. Germline CDR1 is SGHRS and CDR2 is YFSETQ. There are 13 residues in the CDR3. The CDR3 nucleotides read TGCGCCAGCAGCCTCAGTGGCACAGATACGCAGTATTTT. Translated, it gives CASSLSGTDTQYF.

V usage is TRBV3-1 (or the pseudogene TRBV3-2) and J usage is TRBJ2-5; 9 nucleotides agree with TRBD2. J was trimmed by 1 base and V by 0 bases; bases with no gene match: 3. CDR1 LGHDT and CDR2 YNNKEL come from the germline V gene (reference sequence). CDR3 length equals 16 residues. CDR3 sequence: CASSQDPTSGQETQYF. In DNA form, the CDR3 reads TGTGCCAGCAGCCAAGATCCGACTAGCGGCCAAGAGACCCAGTACTTC.

CDR3 sequence (DNA): TGTGCCAGCAGCCCCCATAGCAATCAGCCCCAGCATTTT. Translated, it gives CASSPHSNQPQHF. The chain couples TRBV28 to TRBJ1-5, with D unclear. Trimming took 6 bases from V and 0 from J, leaving 6 bases between them. The CDR3 is 13 amino acids. CDR1 is MDHEN, CDR2 SYDVKM, per germline.

V usage is TRBV13 and J usage is TRBJ1-2, with D possibly being TRBD1 (6 bases). The length of the CDR3 is 14 residues. Per germline, CDR1 PRHDT and CDR2 FYEKMQ (reference sequence). The V end was cut by 5 bases, the J end by 6 bases, with 16 bases between. The chain's CDR3 is CASSQRGARDGYTF. The CDR3 DNA sequence: TGTGCCAGCAGCCAGCGGGGGGCGCGGGATGGCTACACCTTC. The complete variable domain, with remaining parts taken from reference TRBV13 and TRBJ1-2, reads AAGVIQSPRHLIKEKRETATLKCYPIPRHDTVYWYQQGPGQDPQFLISFYEKMQSDKGSIPDRFSAQQFSDYHSELNMSSLELGDSALYFCASSQRGARDGYTFGSGTRLTVV.

This chain connects TRBV25-1 to TRBJ2-1, with a weak D call TRBD2 (6 bases). V was cut by 3 bases and J by 3 bases, with 15 bases left in between. CDR3 length equals 16 residues. Per the germline V gene, CDR1 is MGHDK and CDR2 is SYGVNS. CDR3 in DNA: TGTGCCAGCAGTGACTATAGCGGTCCGGACTACAATGAGCAGTTCTTC. Translating gives CASSDYSGPDYNEQFF.

The V and J genes are TRBV5-1 and TRBJ2-6; no clear D gene. CDR3 size: 15 residues. Trimming stripped 0 bases from V and 1 base from J, with 5 bases between. Germline V gene sequence: CDR1 SGHRS, CDR2 YFSETQ. This CDR3 reads CASSLEASGANVLTF. The CDR3, as DNA: TGCGCCAGCAGCTTGGAAGCTTCTGGGGCCAACGTCCTGACTTTC.

The chain joins TRBV30 to TRBJ1-2; 7 bases agree with TRBD1. The ends lost 5 bases at V and 5 bases at J; junction bases unmatched: 8. The CDR3 is 13 residues long. CDR1 and CDR2 (germline): GTSNPN, SVGIG (reference sequence). The chain's CDR3 is CAWDGPTGYGYTF. DNA for the CDR3: TGTGCCTGGGACGGCCCGACAGGGTATGGCTACACCTTC.

This clone is termed medium-sized (0.01 to 0.1%). The rearrangement joins TRBV9 to TRBJ1-1; 7 bases agree with TRBD1. There are 15 residues in the CDR3. The V gene end was trimmed by 3 bases and the J gene end by 3 bases; junction bases not matched to a gene: 8. The germline CDR1 and CDR2 sequences are SGDLS and YYNGEE. The CDR3 DNA follows: TGTGCCAGCAGCGGACTTACAGGGGCGGACACTGAAGCTTTCTTT. It specifies CASSGLTGADTEAFF. Full variable domain (missing parts from reference TRBV9 and TRBJ1-1): DSGVTQTPKHLITATGQRVTLRCSPRSGDLSVYWYQQSLDQGLQFLIQYYNGEERAKGNILERFSAQQFPDLHSELNLSSLELGDSALYFCASSGLTGADTEAFFGQGTRLTVV.

The chain has TRBV5-1 and TRBJ2-7, with D unresolved. Germline V CDR1 and CDR2: SGHRS, YFSETQ. CDR3 length: 15 amino acids. The V end was cut by 0 bases, the J end by 0 bases, with 10 bases between. The CDR3 DNA sequence: TGCGCCAGCAGCTTGGGGGCTCTTAGCTCCTACGAGCAGTACTTC. It encodes CASSLGALSSYEQYF.

This sequence joins TRBV28 and TRBJ2-3; 8 bases are shared with TRBD1. J gave up 8 bases and V 4 bases, and 14 bases lay outside the gene matches. The germline gives CDR1 MDHEN, CDR2 SYDVKM. The CDR3 sequence is 16 residues long. The CDR3 DNA follows: TGTGCCAGCAGTTCGAAACCAGGGGGCGCGATGGGTACGCAGTATTTT. As protein: CASSSKPGGAMGTQYF.

This clone occurred once. The chain joins TRBV29-1 to TRBJ2-3, with D tentatively TRBD2 (6 bases). This CDR3 comprises 13 residues. Germline V gene data show CDR1 as SQVTM and CDR2 as ANQGSEA. V was cut by 2 bases and J by 6 bases, with 12 bases left in between. CDR3 loop: CSVENRRGDTQYF. The CDR3 nucleotides read TGCAGCGTTGAAAACCGGAGGGGCGATACGCAGTATTTT.

The rearrangement uses TRBV7-2 and TRBJ2-7, with 10 bases aligning to TRBD2. With 5 bases clipped from V and 7 bases from J, the junction kept 11 bases outside the gene matches. Germline CDR1 SGHTA, CDR2 FQGNSA. CDR3 length equals 15 residues. The CDR3 reads CASSAGLARAGEQYF. CDR3 DNA: TGTGCCAGCAGCGCGGGACTAGCGAGGGCGGGGGAGCAGTACTTC.

J is TRBJ2-7 and V is TRBV7-2; TRBD2 matches at 9 bases. Trimming removed 1 base from V and 2 bases from J; junction bases left unmatched: 3. The length of the CDR3 is 15 residues. Germline assignment: CDR1 SGHTA and CDR2 FQGNSA. The CDR3 protein is CASSLERGEPYEQYF. In DNA, the CDR3 is TGTGCCAGCAGCTTAGAGCGGGGGGAACCCTACGAGCAGTACTTC.

The chain employs TRBV5-3 and TRBJ1-4; 7 bases agree with TRBD1. TRBV5-3 is an ORF, and what it does is uncertain. The CDR3 covers 18 residues. V dropped 1 base and J dropped 4; count of bases not matched to a gene: 13. CDR3 sequence: CARSLFREGGVGNEKLFF. CDR3 DNA: TGTGCCAGAAGCTTGTTCCGTGAAGGGGGCGTTGGTAATGAAAAACTGTTTTTT.

Points on this clone: This CDR3 is also generated by other DNA sequences in the sample. Here the CDR3 reads CASSQGTYSGNTIYF. The DNA of the CDR3 is TGTGCCAGCAGCCAAGGCACTTACTCTGGAAACACCATATATTTT. V is TRBV3-1 (or the pseudogene TRBV3-2) and J is TRBJ1-3; D unresolved. CDR1 and CDR2 (germline): LGHDT, YNNKEL (reference sequence). Trimming left V 1 base short and J 0 bases short, with 7 bases between. The CDR3 sequence is 15 residues long.

This clone has a single count. The gene calls are TRBV7-3 and TRBJ1-1; tentative D call: TRBD1 (5 bases). Trimming cost V 1 base and J 6 bases, with 12 bases left between them. CDR1 is SGHTA, CDR2 FQGTGA, per germline. This CDR3 contains 14 residues. The CDR3 DNA reads TGTGCCAGCAGCTTAAATGGGGCGTATCCTGAAGCTTTCTTT. Protein: CASSLNGAYPEAFF.